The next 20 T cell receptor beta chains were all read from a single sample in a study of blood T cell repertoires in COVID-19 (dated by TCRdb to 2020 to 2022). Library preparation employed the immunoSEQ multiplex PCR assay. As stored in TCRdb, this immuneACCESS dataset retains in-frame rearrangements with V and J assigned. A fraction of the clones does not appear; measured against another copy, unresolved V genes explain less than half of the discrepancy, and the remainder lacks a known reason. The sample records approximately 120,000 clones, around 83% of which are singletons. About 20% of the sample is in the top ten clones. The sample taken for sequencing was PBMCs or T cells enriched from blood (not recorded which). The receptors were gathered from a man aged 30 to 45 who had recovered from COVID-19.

In DNA form, the CDR3 reads TGTGCCATCAGTGACCTACAGGGGTTAGGCTACGAGCAGTACTTC. Its protein product is CAISDLQGLGYEQYF. This chain joins TRBV10-3 and TRBJ2-7, with 7 positions matching TRBD1. Germline V lookup: CDR1 ENHRY, CDR2 SYGVKD. The CDR3 totals 15 residues. Trimming removed 3 bases from V and 3 bases from J; junction bases left unmatched: 8.

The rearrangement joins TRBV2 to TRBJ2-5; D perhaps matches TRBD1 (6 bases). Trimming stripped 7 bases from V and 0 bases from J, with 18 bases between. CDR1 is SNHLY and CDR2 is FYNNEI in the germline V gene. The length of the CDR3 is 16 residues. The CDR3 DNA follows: TGTGCCAGCACCCTGGGGGCTAAACCGTACCAAGAGACCCAGTACTTC. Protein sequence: CASTLGAKPYQETQYF.

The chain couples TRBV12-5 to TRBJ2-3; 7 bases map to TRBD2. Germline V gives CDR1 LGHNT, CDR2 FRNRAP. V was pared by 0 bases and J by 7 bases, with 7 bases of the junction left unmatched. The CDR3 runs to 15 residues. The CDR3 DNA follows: TGTGCTAGTGGTTTGGTACTCCCGACTAGCAATACGCAGTATTTT. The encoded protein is CASGLVLPTSNTQYF.

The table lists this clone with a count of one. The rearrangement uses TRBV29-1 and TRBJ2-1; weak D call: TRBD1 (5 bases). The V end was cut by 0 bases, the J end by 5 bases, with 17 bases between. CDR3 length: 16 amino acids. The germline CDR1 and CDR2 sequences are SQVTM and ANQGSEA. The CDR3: CSVEDRAGNIHNEQFF. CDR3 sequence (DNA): TGCAGCGTTGAAGATCGGGCAGGGAATATCCACAATGAGCAGTTCTTC.

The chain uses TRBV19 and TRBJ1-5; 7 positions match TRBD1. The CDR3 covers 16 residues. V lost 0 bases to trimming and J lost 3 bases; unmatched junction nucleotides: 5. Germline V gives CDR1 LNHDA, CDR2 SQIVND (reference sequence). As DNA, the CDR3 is TGTGCCAGTAGTATAGACCGAGACAGGGTCAATCAGCCCCAGCATTTT. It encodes CASSIDRDRVNQPQHF.

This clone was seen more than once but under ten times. This CDR3 is CASASGLAGIDEQFF. CDR3 in DNA: TGCGCCAGCGCCTCGGGACTAGCGGGAATCGATGAGCAGTTCTTC. This chain joins TRBV5-1 and TRBJ2-1, with 13 nucleotides matching TRBD2. The CDR3 spans 15 residues. V dropped 7 bases and J dropped 8; count of bases not matched to a gene: 9. Germline V gene sequence: CDR1 SGHRS, CDR2 YFSETQ.

Here the CDR3 reads CASSSGLAGQETQYF. The CDR3 DNA reads as TGTGCCAGCAGTTCCGGACTAGCGGGCCAAGAGACCCAGTACTTC. The chain uses TRBV27 and TRBJ2-5, with TRBD2 matching 11 bases. Germline assignment: CDR1 MNHEY and CDR2 SMNVEV (reference sequence). The CDR3 consists of 15 residues. The J segment lost 1 base and the V segment lost 4 bases, leaving 2 bases of the junction unmatched.

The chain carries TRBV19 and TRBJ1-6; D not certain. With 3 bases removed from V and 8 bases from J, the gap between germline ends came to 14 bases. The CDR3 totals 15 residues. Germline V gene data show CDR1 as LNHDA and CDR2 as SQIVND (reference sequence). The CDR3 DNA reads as TGTGCCAGTAGTATCGGCGGAACCTCCCATTCACCCCTCCACTTT. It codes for CASSIGGTSHSPLHF.

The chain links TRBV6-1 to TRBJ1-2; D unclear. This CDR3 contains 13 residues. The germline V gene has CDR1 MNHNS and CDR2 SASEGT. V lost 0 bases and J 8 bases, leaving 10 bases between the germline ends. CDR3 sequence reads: CASSEARGRGYTF. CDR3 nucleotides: TGTGCCAGCAGTGAAGCCCGGGGTAGGGGCTACACCTTC.

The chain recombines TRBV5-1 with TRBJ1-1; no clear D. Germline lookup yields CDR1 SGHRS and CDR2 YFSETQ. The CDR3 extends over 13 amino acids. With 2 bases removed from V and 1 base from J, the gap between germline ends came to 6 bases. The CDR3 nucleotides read TGCGCCAGCAGCTTCACAGAGAACACTGAAGCTTTCTTT. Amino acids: CASSFTENTEAFF.

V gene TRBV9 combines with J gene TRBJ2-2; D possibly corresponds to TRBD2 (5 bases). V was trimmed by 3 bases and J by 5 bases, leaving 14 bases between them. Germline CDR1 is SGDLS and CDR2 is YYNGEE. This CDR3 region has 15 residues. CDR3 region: CASSATLGATGELFF. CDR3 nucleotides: TGTGCCAGCAGCGCAACCCTGGGAGCTACCGGGGAGCTGTTTTTT.

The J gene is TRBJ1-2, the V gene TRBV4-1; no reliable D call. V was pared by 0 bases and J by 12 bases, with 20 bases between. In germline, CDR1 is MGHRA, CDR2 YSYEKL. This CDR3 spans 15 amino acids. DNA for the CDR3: TGCGCCAGCAGCCAAGATCGAAACCCCGCTGGTGAGAACACCTTC. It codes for CASSQDRNPAGENTF.

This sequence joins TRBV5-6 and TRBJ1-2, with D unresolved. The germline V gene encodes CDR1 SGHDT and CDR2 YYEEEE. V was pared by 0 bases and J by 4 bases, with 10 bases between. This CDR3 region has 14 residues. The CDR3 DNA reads TGTGCCAGCAGCTTGGTTGACGGGTCCTATGGCTACACCTTC. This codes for CASSLVDGSYGYTF.

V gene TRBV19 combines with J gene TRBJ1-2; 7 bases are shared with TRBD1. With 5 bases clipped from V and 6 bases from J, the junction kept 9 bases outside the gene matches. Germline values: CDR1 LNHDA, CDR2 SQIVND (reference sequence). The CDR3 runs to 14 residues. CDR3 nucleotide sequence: TGTGCCAGTAGTCCGACAGGGAGTCGAAATGGCTACACCTTC. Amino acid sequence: CASSPTGSRNGYTF.

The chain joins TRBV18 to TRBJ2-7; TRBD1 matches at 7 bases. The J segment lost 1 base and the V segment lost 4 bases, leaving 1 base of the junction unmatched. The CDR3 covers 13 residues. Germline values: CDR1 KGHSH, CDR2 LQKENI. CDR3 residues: CASSQQGSYEQYV. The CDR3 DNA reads TGTGCCAGCTCACAACAGGGGTCCTACGAGCAGTACGTC.

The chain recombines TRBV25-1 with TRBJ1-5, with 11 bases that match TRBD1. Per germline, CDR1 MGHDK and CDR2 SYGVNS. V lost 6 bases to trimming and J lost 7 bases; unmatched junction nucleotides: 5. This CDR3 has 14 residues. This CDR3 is CASRGQGVYQPQHF. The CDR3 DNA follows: TGTGCCAGCAGGGGACAGGGGGTATACCAGCCCCAGCATTTT. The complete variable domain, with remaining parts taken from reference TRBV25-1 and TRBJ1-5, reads EADIYQTPRYLVIGTGKKITLECSQTMGHDKMYWYQQDPGMELHLIHYSYGVNSTEKGDLSSESTVSRIRTEHFPLTLESARPSHTSQYLCASRGQGVYQPQHFGDGTRLSIL.

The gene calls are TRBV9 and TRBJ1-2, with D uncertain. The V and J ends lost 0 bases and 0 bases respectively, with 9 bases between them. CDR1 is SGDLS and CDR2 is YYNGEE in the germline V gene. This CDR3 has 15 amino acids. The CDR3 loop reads CASSVALNANYGYTF. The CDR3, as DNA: TGTGCCAGCAGCGTAGCTCTAAACGCTAACTATGGCTACACCTTC.

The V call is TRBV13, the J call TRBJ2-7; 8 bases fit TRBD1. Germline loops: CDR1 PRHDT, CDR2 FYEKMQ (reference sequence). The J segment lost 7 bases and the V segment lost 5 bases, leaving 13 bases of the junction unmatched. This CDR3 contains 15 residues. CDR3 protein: CASSDGQGKRAEQYF. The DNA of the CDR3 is TGTGCCAGCAGCGATGGACAGGGAAAGCGGGCAGAGCAGTACTTC.

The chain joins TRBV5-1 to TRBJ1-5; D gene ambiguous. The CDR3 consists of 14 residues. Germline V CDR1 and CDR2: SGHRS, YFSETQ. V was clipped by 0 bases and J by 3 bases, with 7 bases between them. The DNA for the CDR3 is TGCGCCAGCAGCTTGGGGGAGCCCAATCAGCCCCAGCATTTT. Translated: CASSLGEPNQPQHF.

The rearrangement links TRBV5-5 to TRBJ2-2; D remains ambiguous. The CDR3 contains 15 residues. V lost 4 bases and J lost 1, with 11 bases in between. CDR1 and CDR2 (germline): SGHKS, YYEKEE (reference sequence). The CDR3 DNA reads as TGTGCCAGCAGCCCTTATCGTAGGAACACCGGGGAGCTGTTTTTT. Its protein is CASSPYRRNTGELFF. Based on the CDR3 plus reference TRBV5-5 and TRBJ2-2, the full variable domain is DAGVTQSPTHLIKTRGQQVTLRCSPISGHKSVSWYQQVLGQGPQFIFQYYEKEERGRGNFPDRFSARQFPNYSSELNVNALLLGDSALYLCASSPYRRNTGELFFGEGSRLTVL.